This T cell receptor beta chain was captured by sequencing in a study of OX40 agonist ivuxolimab in advanced cancers. About the investigation overall: Ivuxolimab was an agonistic, fully human IgG2 monoclonal antibody directed against OX40 (CD134), a costimulatory receptor. Intravenous ivuxolimab was administered to patients every 2 weeks at six dose levels: 0.01, 0.1, 0.3, 1.5, 3 and 10 mg/kg. Of the roughly 51 dose-escalation patients, hepatocellular carcinoma was present in roughly 19, melanoma in roughly 15, renal cell carcinoma in 9 and head and neck cancer in 9. In the dose-escalation cohort, 82.7% of patients were male, and the mean age was roughly 60 years, with a range of about 23 to 80. Patients were allowed to have had prior anti-PD-1, anti-PD-L1 or anti-CTLA-4 therapy, and around 41% of the dose-escalation patients had previously received checkpoint inhibitors. Partial responses occurred in three dose-escalation patients, of whom one had hepatocellular carcinoma and two had cutaneous melanoma. Peripheral TCRbeta sequencing aimed to test whether ivuxolimab altered TCR sequence diversity and caused clonal T-cell expansion. The paper reports the monotherapy dose-escalation portion (N of about 47 patients) of the phase I ivuxolimab trial. General findings and caveats noted by the study authors: Which antigens the clonally expanded peripheral T cells were specific for was not determined. After ivuxolimab, expanded clones were on average more numerous among CD8+ T cells than among CD4+ T cells. Partial responders in the 0.1-3.0 mg/kg groups had among the lowest normalized peripheral clonal expansion, especially among CD8+ T cells. At doses of 0.1 to 3.0 mg/kg, clonal expansion of both CD4+ and CD8+ blood T cells was observed from baseline to week 6. Low levels of normalized T-cell clonal expansion were also seen in some nonresponding patients.

The germline V gene sets CDR1 to SGHAT and CDR2 to FQNNGV. V is reduced by 4 bases and J by 2 bases, leaving a spacing of 11 bases between them. The CDR3, from cysteine to phenylalanine, totals 14 residues. The retained sequence is limited to the CDR3, 42 bases, with the frame set at the first base. The trial excluded patients who had a history of autoimmune disease or who were on systemic immunosuppression. Peripheral blood for TCR sequencing was collected from all dose cohorts at baseline, on cycle 4 day 1, and on cycle 7 day 1. Samples were obtained from an open-label, multicenter, first-in-human phase I dose-escalation trial of ivuxolimab. Adults with locally advanced or metastatic head and neck squamous cell, hepatocellular, melanoma or renal cell carcinoma were enrolled in the trial. CD4+ and CD8+ T cells were sorted separately from peripheral blood before TCR sequencing. Genomic DNA was isolated from the sorted cells so that the TCRbeta CDR3 region could be sequenced. The immunoSEQ Assay was used to sequence the TCRbeta CDR3 regions. TCRdb obtained this table from immuneACCESS and retained in-frame rearrangements with V and J assigned. These tables miss some clones; where compared with another copy, unresolved V genes account for less than half of the shortfall, and the remainder is unexplained. The sample contains tens of thousands of clones, around 84% of them found a single time. 2.5% to 3% of the sample belongs to the ten largest clones.

Concerning this clone: Its antigen target is currently unknown. Per-base quality was not reported, and no clone a single base away is much larger than it.

This receptor was obtained from an adult with an advanced solid tumor such as melanoma, head and neck, liver or kidney cancer. The sample here was CD4+ or CD8+ T cells sorted from blood, taken in a trial of the OX40 agonist ivuxolimab. The chain is assembled from TRBV11-2 and TRBJ2-5; the D gene is possibly TRBD2, with 6 bases matching. The CDR3 protein: CASSSRGAQETQYF. Read as DNA, the sequence is TGTGCCAGCAGCTCGCGGGGAGCGCAAGAGACCCAGTACTTC.